This TCR beta chain appears in the sequencing data of a study of cytomegalovirus exposure and HLA in healthy donors. Study in general: The same platform was used for the 100 to 150 validation repertoires and the approximately 670 first-cohort repertoires, a later analysis reported.

Comment on this clone: What it binds is not known.

Generated by immunoSEQ multiplex PCR, the TCRdb table keeps only in-frame clones and is missing some. Of about 110,000 clones in the sample, 85% to 90% were seen once. Study-level points and caveats: Testing in vitro showed three CMV-associated chains specific for CMV antigens. The investigators catalogued 164 TCR beta chains as cytomegalovirus-associated. In the approximately 130 validation repertoires, approximately 94% of cluster scores exceeded 0, per a later analysis.

The sequence came from a woman in her thirties in good health and CMV-seropositive. Sequencing was performed on PBMCs.

The CDR3 region has the DNA TGTGCCAGCAGCCGGACAGGGGCCGATCAGCCCCAGCATTTT. This gives the protein CASSRTGADQPQHF. The chain carries TRBV5-6 and TRBJ1-5; 9 bases are a match to TRBD1. This CDR3 spans 14 amino acids. CDR1 is SGHDT, CDR2 YYEEEE, per germline. V dropped 4 bases and J dropped 5; count of bases not matched to a gene: 4.